This T cell receptor beta chain was documented in a study of control samples from healthy donors and cancer patients. This clone was found many times. The sample contains more than one DNA sequence encoding this CDR3. Deletions cut 2 bases from V and 3 bases from J, with 9 bases between. Looked up from germline, CDR1 is SGHRS and CDR2 is YFSETQ. The CDR3 loop spans 13 amino acids. TCRdb keeps only in-frame clones here, not all; method: immunoSEQ multiplex PCR. Of around 82,000 clones detected, 70% to 90% appear once; the ten largest clones hold 20% to 25%. This clonotype originated in a middle-aged man in good health. The V gene is TRBV5-1, the J gene TRBJ2-7; D ambiguous. The sequencing sample was made of blood. CDR3 loop: CASSLRGDYEQYF. The CDR3 DNA reads as TGCGCCAGCAGCTTACGAGGAGACTACGAGCAGTACTTC.